These 9 T cell receptor beta chains were sequenced from one sample in a study of glioma-infiltrating T cells after dendritic cell vaccination. Method: immunoSEQ multiplex PCR; TCRdb's copy keeps in-frame clones and lacks some. Here the sample spans roughly 80,000 clones, more than 75% being singletons. Time point described: after dendritic cell vaccination, including at tumor progression/relapse. The source was blood, collected after dendritic cell vaccination. The receptors were sampled from a human donor with glioblastoma.

In its sample, this clone was seen a few times. This CDR3 reads CASRRTGPTNEKLFF. In nucleotides, the CDR3 is TGTGCCAGCAGGCGGACAGGACCAACTAATGAAAAACTGTTTTTT. The J gene is TRBJ1-4, the V gene TRBV2; 7 bases are shared with TRBD1. This CDR3 contains 15 residues. Germline V lookup: CDR1 SNHLY, CDR2 FYNNEI. The trim removed 6 bases at V and 0 bases at J, leaving 4 bases unmatched.

This clone was seen once. The J gene is TRBJ1-2, the V gene TRBV7-2; D may be TRBD1 (5 bases). The CDR3 sequence is 14 residues long. Trimming took 3 bases from V and 4 from J, leaving 12 bases between them. Looked up from germline, CDR1 is SGHTA and CDR2 is FQGNSA. DNA of the CDR3: TGTGCCAGCAGCTTCTCCGGGACTTTCTATGGCTACACCTTC. Amino acids: CASSFSGTFYGYTF.

The gene calls are TRBV5-4 and TRBJ2-5; D is perhaps TRBD2 (5 bases). This CDR3 comprises 16 residues. CDR1 is SGHNT, CDR2 YYREEE, per germline (reference sequence). V shed 4 bases and J shed 4 bases, with 20 bases lying between them. The CDR3 region is CASSPDGGSQRETQYF. The CDR3 DNA sequence: TGTGCCAGCAGCCCGGATGGAGGCAGTCAGAGAGAGACCCAGTACTTC.

This rearrangement joins TRBV2 to TRBJ2-6; 8 bases match TRBD2. This CDR3 is 18 amino acids long. Germline V gene sequence: CDR1 SNHLY, CDR2 FYNNEI. V shed 2 bases, J shed 0 bases, and the junction held 6 bases outside the gene matches. The CDR3 loop is CASSETGTRTSGANVLTF. The CDR3 DNA reads as TGTGCCAGCAGTGAAACCGGGACTAGGACCTCTGGGGCCAACGTCCTGACTTTC. Complete variable domain (other parts from reference TRBV2 and TRBJ2-6): EPEVTQTPSHQVTQMGQEVILRCVPISNHLYFYWYRQILGQKVEFLVSFYNNEISEKSEIFDDQFSVERPDGSNFTLKIRSTKLEDSAMYFCASSETGTRTSGANVLTFGAGSRLTVL.

This clone was detected only once. The V and J genes are TRBV27 and TRBJ2-5; TRBD1 matches 9 bases. The CDR3 has 14 amino acids. In germline, CDR1 is MNHEY, CDR2 SMNVEV (reference sequence). V lost 9 bases and J lost 11; bases outside the gene matches: 16. The CDR3 reads CASGQGHSPGEQYF. Written as DNA, the CDR3 is TGTGCCAGTGGACAGGGGCACTCTCCGGGAGAGCAGTACTTC.

The CDR3 spells CASSRTSGITEQYF. DNA of the CDR3: TGTGCCAGCAGCCGGACTAGCGGGATAACCGAGCAGTACTTC. The chain links TRBV6-5 to TRBJ2-7, with 12 bases fitting TRBD2. V trimming: 6 bases; J trimming: 6 bases; junction bases outside the gene matches: 6. This CDR3 has 14 amino acids. Germline CDR1 is MNHEY and CDR2 is SVGAGI.

The chain employs TRBV9 and TRBJ2-1; 11 nucleotides match TRBD2. Germline V gene lookup returns CDR1 SGDLS and CDR2 YYNGEE. V gave up 4 bases and J gave up 10 bases; unmatched junction bases: 7. CDR3 size: 14 residues. Here the CDR3 reads CASSPPGLAVEQFF. The DNA for the CDR3 is TGTGCCAGCAGCCCTCCGGGACTAGCGGTCGAGCAGTTCTTC.

The chain employs TRBV27 and TRBJ2-3; TRBD2 might be the D (5 bases). Germline V gives CDR1 MNHEY, CDR2 SMNVEV (reference sequence). The V end was cut by 6 bases, the J end by 2 bases, with 18 bases between. The CDR3 is 16 residues long. The CDR3 sequence: CASSPPHGGITDTQYF. The CDR3 DNA follows: TGTGCCAGCAGCCCCCCCCATGGAGGTATCACAGATACGCAGTATTTT.

J is TRBJ2-3 and V is TRBV19; 8 bases map to TRBD2. Unmatched junction bases numbered 5, after V lost 5 bases and J lost 1 base. CDR1 is LNHDA and CDR2 is SQIVND in the germline V gene (reference sequence). This CDR3 contains 15 residues. CDR3 amino acids: CASSPEAGGTDTQYF. The CDR3 coding sequence is TGTGCCAGTAGTCCGGAAGCGGGGGGCACAGATACGCAGTATTTT.